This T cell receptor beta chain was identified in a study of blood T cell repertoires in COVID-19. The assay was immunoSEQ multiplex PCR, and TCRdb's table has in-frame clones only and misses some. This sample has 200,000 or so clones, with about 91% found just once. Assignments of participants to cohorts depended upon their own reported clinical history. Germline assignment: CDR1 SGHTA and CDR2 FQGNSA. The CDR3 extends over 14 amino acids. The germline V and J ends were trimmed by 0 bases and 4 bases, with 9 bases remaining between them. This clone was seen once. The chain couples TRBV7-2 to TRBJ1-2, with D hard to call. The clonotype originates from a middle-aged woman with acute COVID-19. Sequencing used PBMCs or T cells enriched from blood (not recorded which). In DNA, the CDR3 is TGTGCCAGCAGCTTAGCCGTTCAGTTCTATGGCTACACCTTC. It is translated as CASSLAVQFYGYTF.